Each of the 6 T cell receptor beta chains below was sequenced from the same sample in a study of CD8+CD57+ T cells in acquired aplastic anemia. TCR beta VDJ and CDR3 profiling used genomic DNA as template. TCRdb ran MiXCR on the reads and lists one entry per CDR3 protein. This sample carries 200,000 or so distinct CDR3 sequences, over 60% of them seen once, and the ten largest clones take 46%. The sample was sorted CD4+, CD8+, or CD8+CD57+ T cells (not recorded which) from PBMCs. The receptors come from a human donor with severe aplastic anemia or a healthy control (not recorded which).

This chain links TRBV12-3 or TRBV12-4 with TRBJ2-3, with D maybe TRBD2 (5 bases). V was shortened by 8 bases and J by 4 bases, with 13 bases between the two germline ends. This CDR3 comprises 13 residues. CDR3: CASGGNSADTQYF. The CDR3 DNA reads TGTGCCAGCGGTGGCAATAGCGCAGATACGCAGTATTTT.

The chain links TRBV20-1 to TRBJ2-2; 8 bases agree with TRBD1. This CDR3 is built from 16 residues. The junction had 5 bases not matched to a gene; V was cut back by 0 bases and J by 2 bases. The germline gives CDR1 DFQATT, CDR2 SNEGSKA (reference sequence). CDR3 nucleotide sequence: TGCAGTGCTAGAGATCCAGGGACAGGAAACACCGGGGAGCTGTTTTTT. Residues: CSARDPGTGNTGELFF.

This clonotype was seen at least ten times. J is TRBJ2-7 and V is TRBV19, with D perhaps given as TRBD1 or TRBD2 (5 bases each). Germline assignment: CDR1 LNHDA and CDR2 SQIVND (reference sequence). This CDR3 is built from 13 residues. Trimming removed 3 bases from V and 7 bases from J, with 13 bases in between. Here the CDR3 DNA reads TGTGCCAGTAGTATTCCGGGGCTGGGAGAGCAGTACTTC. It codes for CASSIPGLGEQYF. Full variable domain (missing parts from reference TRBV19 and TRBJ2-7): DGGITQSPKYLFRKEGQNVTLSCEQNLNHDAMYWYRQDPGQGLRLIYYSQIVNDFQKGDIAEGYSVSREKKESFPLTVTSAQKNPTAFYLCASSIPGLGEQYFGPGTRLTVT.

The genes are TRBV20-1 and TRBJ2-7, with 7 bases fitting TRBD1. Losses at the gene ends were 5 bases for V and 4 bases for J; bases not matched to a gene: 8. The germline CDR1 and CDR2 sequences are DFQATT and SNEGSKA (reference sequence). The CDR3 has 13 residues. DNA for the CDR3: TGCAGTGCTTCGACAGGGCCTGGTTACGAGCAGTACTTC. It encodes CSASTGPGYEQYF.

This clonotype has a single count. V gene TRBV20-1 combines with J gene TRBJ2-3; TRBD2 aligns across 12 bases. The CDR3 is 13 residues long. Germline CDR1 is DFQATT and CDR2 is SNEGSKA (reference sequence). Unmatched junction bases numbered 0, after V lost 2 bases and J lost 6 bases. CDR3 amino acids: CSARLAGGDTQYF. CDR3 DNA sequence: TGCAGTGCTAGACTAGCGGGGGGGGATACGCAGTATTTT.

In nucleotides, the CDR3 is TGCAGTGCTGGCGGGAACTCCTACGAGCAGTACTTC. As protein: CSAGGNSYEQYF. The J gene is TRBJ2-7, the V gene TRBV20-1; tentatively, D is TRBD2 (6 bases). The germline V gene encodes CDR1 DFQATT and CDR2 SNEGSKA (reference sequence). V lost 5 bases and J 0 bases, leaving 8 bases between the germline ends. This CDR3 contains 12 residues.